Listed here are 14 T cell receptor beta chains from one sample, sequenced in a study of T cell repertoires in cytomegalovirus infection. TCRdb itself ran the reads through MiXCR, one entry per CDR3 protein. The sample lists some 920,000 distinct CDR3 sequences; about a third were seen once. For these receptors, no antigen is known. The source was cultured CD8+ T cells from PBMCs, collected from culture after CMV antigen stimulation. All receptors come from a human donor in good health (CMV status not recorded). Some clones in this sample may be carry-over from other donors' samples.

The rearrangement uses TRBV29-1 and TRBJ2-7; tentatively, D is TRBD1 (5 bases). Germline CDR1 and CDR2: SQVTM and ANQGSEA. V shed 6 bases and J shed 5 bases, with 14 bases lying between them. The CDR3 contains 12 residues. The CDR3 loop reads CSVSAQGDEQYF. In DNA, the CDR3 is TGCAGCGTGAGTGCGCAGGGCGACGAGCAGTACTTC.

This clonotype occurred many times. This chain connects TRBV2 to TRBJ1-1; D perhaps matches TRBD1 (5 bases). Germline V lookup: CDR1 SNHLY, CDR2 FYNNEI. This CDR3 comprises 15 residues. V lost 2 bases and J 4 bases, leaving 14 bases between the germline ends. The CDR3 spells CASSEKWGRGTEAFF. The CDR3 DNA reads TGTGCCAGCAGTGAAAAATGGGGGAGGGGCACTGAAGCTTTCTTT.

The gene calls are TRBV6-5 and TRBJ1-2, with D maybe TRBD1 (6 bases). Germline-derived CDR1 and CDR2 are MNHEY and SVGAGI. Deletions cut 0 bases from V and 6 bases from J, with 14 bases between. The CDR3 has 15 amino acids. The chain's CDR3 is CASSYSGTSEDGYTF. The CDR3 DNA reads TGTGCCAGCAGTTACTCTGGGACATCCGAGGATGGCTACACCTTC.

Concerning this clonotype itself: It may be a read error: a sequence one base away is much more abundant. The chain links TRBV7-2 to TRBJ2-5; 8 positions match TRBD2. Germline lookup yields CDR1 SGHTA and CDR2 FQGNSA. The CDR3 is 17 residues long. J gave up 5 bases and V 3 bases, and 14 bases lay outside the gene matches. DNA for the CDR3: TGTGCCAGCAGCTTGACTAACGGGGGGGCGGTCGGGGAGACCCAGTACTTC. This sequence encodes CASSLTNGGAVGETQYF.

The rearrangement uses TRBV6-8 and TRBJ2-5; D is perhaps TRBD2 (5 bases). Germline V lookup: CDR1 MNHGY, CDR2 SAAAGT. Between the trimmed V and J ends, which lost 4 bases and 5 bases, there was a span of 11 bases. CDR3 size: 13 residues. The CDR3 coding sequence is TGTGCCAGCAGTTTGTCTAGCAGTGAGACCCAGTACTTC. Encoded protein: CASSLSSSETQYF.

In this sample, this clonotype turned up a few times. This chain connects TRBV9 to TRBJ1-5, with D possibly being TRBD1 (5 bases). The germline gives CDR1 SGDLS, CDR2 YYNGEE. The CDR3 is 14 amino acids. V was trimmed by 3 bases and J by 3 bases, leaving 10 bases between them. The CDR3 DNA sequence: TGTGCCAGCAGCGCGGAAGGGGTCAATCAGCCCCAGCATTTT. Its protein product is CASSAEGVNQPQHF.

This clonotype was seen a few times. This chain uses TRBV24-1 with TRBJ1-5; tentative D call: TRBD1 (6 bases). The CDR3 totals 15 residues. Per the germline V gene, CDR1 is KGHDR and CDR2 is SFDVKD. The V end was cut by 6 bases, the J end by 2 bases, with 13 bases between. The CDR3, as DNA: TGTGCCACCAGTTCACAGGGAGTTGGCAATCAGCCCCAGCATTTT. As protein: CATSSQGVGNQPQHF.

The chain is built from TRBV6-1 and TRBJ1-1, with 8 bases identical to TRBD1. This CDR3 comprises 15 residues. V shed 4 bases, J shed 5 bases, and the junction held 9 bases outside the gene matches. The germline V gene has CDR1 MNHNS and CDR2 SASEGT. CDR3 protein: CASSGPDRVGTEAFF. For the CDR3, the DNA is TGTGCCAGCAGTGGACCGGACAGGGTGGGAACTGAAGCTTTCTTT.

This clonotype showed up just a few times. This chain joins TRBV4-3 and TRBJ2-3; TRBD1 might be the D (7 bases). This CDR3 is 16 amino acids long. In germline, CDR1 is LGHNA, CDR2 YSLEER. Trimming removed 4 bases from V and 5 bases from J, with 19 bases in between. The CDR3 protein is CASSPLFAGGGDTQYF. The CDR3, as DNA: TGCGCCAGCAGCCCACTGTTCGCAGGGGGAGGAGATACGCAGTATTTT.

The V and J genes are TRBV7-9 and TRBJ1-1, with D tentatively TRBD1 (6 bases). Germline V gene lookup returns CDR1 SEHNR and CDR2 FQNEAQ (reference sequence). With 5 bases removed from V and 1 base from J, the gap between germline ends came to 11 bases. This CDR3 has 14 residues. The CDR3 DNA reads TGTGCCAGCAGCATTCTGGACAGGAACACTGAAGCTTTCTTT. Its translation is CASSILDRNTEAFF. Full variable domain (outside the CDR3, taken from reference TRBV7-9 and TRBJ1-1): DTGVSQNPRHKITKRGQNVTFRCDPISEHNRLYWYRQTLGQGPEFLTYFQNEAQLEKSRLLSDRFSAERPKGSFSTLEIQRTEQGDSAMYLCASSILDRNTEAFFGQGTRLTVV.

This clonotype was seen many times. The chain has TRBV6-1 and TRBJ1-2, with TRBD1 matching over 12 bases. This CDR3 has 18 amino acids. J gave up 5 bases and V 3 bases, and 13 bases lay outside the gene matches. CDR1 and CDR2 from the germline V gene are MNHNS and SASEGT. The CDR3 region has the DNA TGTGCCAGCAGTGACCCGTGGGACAGGGGGCGTAGGAATTATGGCTACACCTTC. It specifies CASSDPWDRGRRNYGYTF.

In its sample, this clonotype was seen a few times. The V and J genes are TRBV28 and TRBJ1-2; D call uncertain. Germline V CDR1 and CDR2: MDHEN, SYDVKM. This CDR3 contains 14 residues. Deletions cut 6 bases from V and 2 bases from J, with 13 bases between. The CDR3 protein is CASSPTISNYGYTF. CDR3 bases: TGTGCCAGCAGCCCCACCATATCAAACTATGGCTACACCTTC.

As regards this clonotype: The junction and the germline gene differ at one end; a read error may be behind it. V usage is TRBV7-7 and J usage is TRBJ2-5; D ambiguous. Germline CDR1 and CDR2: SSHAT and FNYEAQ (reference sequence). The CDR3 loop spans 14 amino acids. In nucleotides, the CDR3 is TGTGCTAGCAGCTTAGGGATTCCAGCCGAGACCCAGTACTTC. It is translated as CASSLGIPAETQYF. Full variable domain (remainder filled in from reference TRBV7-7 and TRBJ2-5): GAGVSQSPRYKVTKRGQDVTLRCDPISSHATLYWYQQALGQGPEFLTYFNYEAQPDKSGLPSDRFSAERPEGSISTLTIQRTEQRDSAMYRCASSLGIPAETQYFGPGTRLLVL.

The rearrangement links TRBV5-6 to TRBJ2-1, with unresolved D. This CDR3 is built from 18 residues. Trimming pared 7 bases from V and 0 bases from J, leaving 23 bases between. The V gene's germline CDR1 is SGHDT and CDR2 YYEEEE. The CDR3 DNA follows: TGTGCCAGCCGCGGACGGGCCCAAGACGTAGACTCCTACAATGAGCAGTTCTTC. Translating gives CASRGRAQDVDSYNEQFF.